This TCR beta chain was captured in a study of cytomegalovirus exposure and HLA in healthy donors. Findings of the study overall: V- and J-gene trimming of TCR beta was linked (in a later analysis) to a missense DCLRE1C variant.

As for this clone: Antigen specificity is unknown.

Amplification used 60 Vbeta primers and 13 Jbeta primers. Sequenced by immunoSEQ multiplex PCR; TCRdb stores in-frame clones only, minus some. The sample lists 150,000 to 160,000 clones, 74% occurring once. The J segment lost 9 bases and the V segment lost 3 bases, leaving 7 bases of the junction unmatched. The CDR3 loop spans 14 amino acids. Germline values: CDR1 SGHRS, CDR2 YFSETQ. V and J are TRBV5-1 and TRBJ2-1, with TRBD1 matching over 9 bases. The source of this sequence is a man under 40 in good health and CMV-seronegative. Sequencing input: PBMCs. CDR3 in amino acids: CASSSPGQGVEQFF. The CDR3 DNA reads as TGCGCCAGCAGCTCACCGGGACAGGGAGTTGAGCAGTTCTTC.